The sequence of this T cell receptor beta chain was determined in a study of technical replicates of blood from a few donors (dated by TCRdb to the late 2010s). Library preparation used the immunoSEQ multiplex PCR assay. TCRdb took this table from immuneACCESS and kept in-frame rearrangements with V and J called. Such tables lack part of the clones; where checked against another copy, unresolved V genes explain under half of the gap, and the rest is unexplained. The sample records 13,000 or so clones, 86% of which are singletons. Clones ranked in the top ten supply roughly an eighth of the sample. About this clone itself: The antigen it recognizes is unknown. Base qualities are missing; no much larger clone stands one base away.

CDR1 and CDR2 are read off the germline V gene as KGHSH and LQKENI. V was cut back by 4 bases and J by 2 bases, leaving a gap of 12 bases between them. Its CDR3 holds 14 amino acids, cysteine through phenylalanine. This entry keeps only the CDR3 DNA: 42 bases, framed from base 1. The sequence was obtained from a human donor in good health. The sequenced sample was PBMCs. In this chain, TRBV18 is recombined with TRBJ2-7; the D gene is possibly TRBD1, with 6 bases matching. The nucleotide sequence reads TGTGCCAGCTCACTCTCGGCAGGGGCCTACGAGCAGTACTTC. This is translated as CASSLSAGAYEQYF.